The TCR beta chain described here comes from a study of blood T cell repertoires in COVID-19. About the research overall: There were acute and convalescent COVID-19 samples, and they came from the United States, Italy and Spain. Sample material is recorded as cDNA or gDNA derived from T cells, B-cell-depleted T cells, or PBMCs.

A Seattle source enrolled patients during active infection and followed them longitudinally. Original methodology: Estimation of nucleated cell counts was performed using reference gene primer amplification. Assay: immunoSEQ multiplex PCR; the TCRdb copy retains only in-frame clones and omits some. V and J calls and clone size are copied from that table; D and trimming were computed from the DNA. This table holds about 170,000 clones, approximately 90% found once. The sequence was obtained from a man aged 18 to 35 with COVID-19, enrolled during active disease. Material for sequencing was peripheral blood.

CDR3 sequence reads: CASSQGGLAAGELFF. The CDR3 DNA sequence: TGCGCCAGCAGCCAAGGGGGACTAGCAGCCGGGGAGCTGTTTTTT. The chain carries TRBV4-3 and TRBJ2-2, with TRBD2 identical over 9 bases. The J segment lost 6 bases and the V segment lost 1 base, leaving 3 bases of the junction unmatched. This CDR3 comprises 15 residues. The germline V gene has CDR1 LGHNA and CDR2 YSLEER.